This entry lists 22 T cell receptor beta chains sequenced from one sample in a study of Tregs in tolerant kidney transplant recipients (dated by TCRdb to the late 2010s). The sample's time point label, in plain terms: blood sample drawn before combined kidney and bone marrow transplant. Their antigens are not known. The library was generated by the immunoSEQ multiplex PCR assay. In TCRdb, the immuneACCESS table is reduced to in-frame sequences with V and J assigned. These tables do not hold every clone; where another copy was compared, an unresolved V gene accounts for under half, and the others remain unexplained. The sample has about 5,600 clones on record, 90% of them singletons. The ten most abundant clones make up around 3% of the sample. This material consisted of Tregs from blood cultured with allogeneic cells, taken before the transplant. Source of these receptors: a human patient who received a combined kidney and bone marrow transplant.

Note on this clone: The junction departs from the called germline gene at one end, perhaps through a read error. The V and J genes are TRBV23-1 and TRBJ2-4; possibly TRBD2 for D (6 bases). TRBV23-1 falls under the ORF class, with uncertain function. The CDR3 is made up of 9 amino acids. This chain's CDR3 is CASSQSGSF. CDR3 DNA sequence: TGCGCCAGCAGTCAATCCGGGAGCTTC.

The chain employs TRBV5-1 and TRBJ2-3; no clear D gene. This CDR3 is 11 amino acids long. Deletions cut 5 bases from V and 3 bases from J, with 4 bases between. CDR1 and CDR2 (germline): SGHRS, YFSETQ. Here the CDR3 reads CASRETDTQYF. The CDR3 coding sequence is TGCGCCAGCAGGGAGACAGATACGCAGTATTTT.

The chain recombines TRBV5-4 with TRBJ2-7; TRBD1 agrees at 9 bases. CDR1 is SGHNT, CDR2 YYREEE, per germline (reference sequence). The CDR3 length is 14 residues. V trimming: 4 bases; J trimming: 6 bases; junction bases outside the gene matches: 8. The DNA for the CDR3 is TGTGCCAGCAGCACAATCACAGGGGGCGCCGAGCAGTACTTC. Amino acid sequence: CASSTITGGAEQYF.

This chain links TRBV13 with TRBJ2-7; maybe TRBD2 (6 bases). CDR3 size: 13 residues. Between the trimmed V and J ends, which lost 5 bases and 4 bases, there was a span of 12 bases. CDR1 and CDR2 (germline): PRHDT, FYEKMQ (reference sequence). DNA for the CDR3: TGTGCCAGCAGCCCAGGCCGGGGGTACGAGCAGTACTTC. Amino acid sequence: CASSPGRGYEQYF.

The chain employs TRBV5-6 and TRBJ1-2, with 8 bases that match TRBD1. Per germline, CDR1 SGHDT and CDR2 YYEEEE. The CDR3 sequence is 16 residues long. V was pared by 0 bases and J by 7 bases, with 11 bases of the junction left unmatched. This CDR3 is CASSLGVGQGYSGYTF. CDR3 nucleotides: TGTGCCAGCAGCTTGGGTGTTGGACAGGGTTATAGTGGCTACACCTTC.

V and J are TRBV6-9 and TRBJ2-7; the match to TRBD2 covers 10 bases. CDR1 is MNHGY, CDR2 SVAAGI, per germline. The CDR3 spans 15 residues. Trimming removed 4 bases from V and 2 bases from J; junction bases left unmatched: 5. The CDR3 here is CASSLRLAGAYEQYF. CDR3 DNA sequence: TGTGCCAGCAGTTTGAGGCTAGCGGGGGCCTACGAGCAGTACTTC.

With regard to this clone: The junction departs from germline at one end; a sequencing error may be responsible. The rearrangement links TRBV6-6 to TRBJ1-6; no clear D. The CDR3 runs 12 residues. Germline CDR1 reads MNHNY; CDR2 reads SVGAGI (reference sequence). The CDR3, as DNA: TGTGCCAGCAGTTACTCTTTGGGTCAGCGAGGGTTT. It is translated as CASSYSLGQRGF.

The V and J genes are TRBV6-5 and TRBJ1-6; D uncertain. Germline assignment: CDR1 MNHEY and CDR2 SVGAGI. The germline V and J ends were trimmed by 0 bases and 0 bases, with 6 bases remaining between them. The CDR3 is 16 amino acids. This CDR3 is CASSYSTVSYNSPLHF. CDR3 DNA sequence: TGTGCCAGCAGTTACTCGACGGTCTCCTATAATTCACCCCTCCACTTT.

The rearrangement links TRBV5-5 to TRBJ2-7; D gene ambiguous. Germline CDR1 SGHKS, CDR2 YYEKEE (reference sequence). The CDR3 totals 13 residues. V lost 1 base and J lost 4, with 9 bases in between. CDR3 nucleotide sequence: TGTGCCAGCAGCTTGAGTCAGCGTTACGAGCAGTACTTC. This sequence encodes CASSLSQRYEQYF.

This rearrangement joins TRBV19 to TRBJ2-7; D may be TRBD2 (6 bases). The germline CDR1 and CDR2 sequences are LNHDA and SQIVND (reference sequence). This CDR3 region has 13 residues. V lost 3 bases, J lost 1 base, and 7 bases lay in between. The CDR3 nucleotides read TGTGCCAGTAGTATCGGGACTTCCTACGAGCAGTACTTC. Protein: CASSIGTSYEQYF.

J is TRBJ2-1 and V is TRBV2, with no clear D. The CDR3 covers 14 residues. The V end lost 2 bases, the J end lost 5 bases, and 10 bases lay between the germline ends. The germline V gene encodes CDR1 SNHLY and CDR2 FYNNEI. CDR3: CASSETVNNNEQFF. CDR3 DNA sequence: TGTGCCAGCAGTGAAACGGTCAACAACAATGAGCAGTTCTTC. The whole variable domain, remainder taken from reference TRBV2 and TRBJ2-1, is EPEVTQTPSHQVTQMGQEVILRCVPISNHLYFYWYRQILGQKVEFLVSFYNNEISEKSEIFDDQFSVERPDGSNFTLKIRSTKLEDSAMYFCASSETVNNNEQFFGPGTRLTVL.

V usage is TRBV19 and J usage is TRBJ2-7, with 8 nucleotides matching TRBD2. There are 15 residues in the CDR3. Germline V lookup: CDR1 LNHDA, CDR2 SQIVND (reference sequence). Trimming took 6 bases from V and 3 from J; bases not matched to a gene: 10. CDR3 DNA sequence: TGTGCCAGTAGGAGCACTCGGACTAGCAGCTACGAGCAGTACTTC. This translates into CASRSTRTSSYEQYF.

This CDR3 is CASSLQGGTGELFF. The CDR3 DNA follows: TGTGCCAGCAGCTTGCAGGGGGGAACCGGGGAGCTGTTTTTT. The gene calls are TRBV5-6 and TRBJ2-2, with a possible D match to TRBD1 (7 bases). There are 14 residues in the CDR3. V was shortened by 1 base and J by 5 bases, with 9 bases between the two germline ends. Germline CDR1 is SGHDT and CDR2 is YYEEEE.

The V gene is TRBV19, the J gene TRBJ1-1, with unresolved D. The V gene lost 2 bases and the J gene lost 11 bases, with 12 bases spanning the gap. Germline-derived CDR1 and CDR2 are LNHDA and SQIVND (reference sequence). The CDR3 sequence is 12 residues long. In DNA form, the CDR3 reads TGTGCCAGTAGTATATGGAATGAGGGTGCTTTCTTT. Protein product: CASSIWNEGAFF.

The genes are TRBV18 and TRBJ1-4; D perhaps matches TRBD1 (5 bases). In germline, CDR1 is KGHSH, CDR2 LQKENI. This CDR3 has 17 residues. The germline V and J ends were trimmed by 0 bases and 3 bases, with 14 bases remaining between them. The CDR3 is CASSPPVGRDSNEKLFF. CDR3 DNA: TGTGCCAGCTCACCACCGGTAGGCCGGGACTCTAATGAAAAACTGTTTTTT.

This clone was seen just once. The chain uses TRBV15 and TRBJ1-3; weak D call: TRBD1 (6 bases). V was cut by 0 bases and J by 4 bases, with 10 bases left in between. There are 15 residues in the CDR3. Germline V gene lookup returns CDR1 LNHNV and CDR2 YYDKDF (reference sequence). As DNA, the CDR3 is TGTGCCACCAGCAGAGAGGGGGCGCTCGGAAACACCATATATTTT. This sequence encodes CATSREGALGNTIYF.

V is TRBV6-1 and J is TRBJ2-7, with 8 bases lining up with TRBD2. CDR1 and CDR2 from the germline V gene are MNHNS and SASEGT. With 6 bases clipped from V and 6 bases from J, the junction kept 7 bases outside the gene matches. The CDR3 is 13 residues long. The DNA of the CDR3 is TGTGCCAGCAGCGAGCGGGAGTCGAGCGAGCAGTACTTC. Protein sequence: CASSERESSEQYF.

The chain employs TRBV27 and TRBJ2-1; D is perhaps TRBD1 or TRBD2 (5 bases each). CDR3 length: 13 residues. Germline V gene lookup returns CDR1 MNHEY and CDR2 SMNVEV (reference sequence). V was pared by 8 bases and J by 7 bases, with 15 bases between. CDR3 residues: CASRDQNINEQFF. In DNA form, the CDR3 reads TGTGCCAGCCGGGACCAAAATATTAATGAGCAGTTCTTC.

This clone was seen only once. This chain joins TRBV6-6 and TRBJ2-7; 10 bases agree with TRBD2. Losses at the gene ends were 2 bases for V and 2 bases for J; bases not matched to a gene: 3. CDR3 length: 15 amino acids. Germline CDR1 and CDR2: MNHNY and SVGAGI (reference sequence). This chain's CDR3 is CASSYESGGAYEQYF. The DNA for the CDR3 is TGTGCCAGCAGTTACGAGAGCGGGGGGGCCTACGAGCAGTACTTC.

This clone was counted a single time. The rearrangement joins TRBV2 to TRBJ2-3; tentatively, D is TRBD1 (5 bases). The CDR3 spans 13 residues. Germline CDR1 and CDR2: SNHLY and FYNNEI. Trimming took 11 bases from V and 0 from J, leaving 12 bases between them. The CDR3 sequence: CAGNRQSTDTQYF. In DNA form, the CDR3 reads TGTGCCGGCAACCGACAGAGCACAGATACGCAGTATTTT.

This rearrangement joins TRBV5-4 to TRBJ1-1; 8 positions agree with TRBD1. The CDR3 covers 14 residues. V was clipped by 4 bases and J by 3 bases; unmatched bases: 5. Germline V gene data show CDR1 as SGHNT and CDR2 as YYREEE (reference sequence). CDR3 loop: CASSRTGPYTEAFF. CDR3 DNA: TGTGCCAGCAGCAGGACAGGGCCCTACACTGAAGCTTTCTTT.

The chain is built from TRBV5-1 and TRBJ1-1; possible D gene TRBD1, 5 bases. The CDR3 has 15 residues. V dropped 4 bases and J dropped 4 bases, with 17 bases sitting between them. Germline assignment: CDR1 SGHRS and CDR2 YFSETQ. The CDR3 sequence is CASSPRGDGGTEAFF. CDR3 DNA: TGCGCCAGCAGCCCTCGGGGCGACGGGGGCACTGAAGCTTTCTTT.